This T cell receptor beta chain was obtained from a study of T cell responses to AZD1222 COVID-19 vaccine. The table came from immunoSEQ multiplex PCR; TCRdb's copy has only in-frame clones and leaves some out. This table holds 95,000 to 150,000 clones, 91% found once. V shed 6 bases and J shed 4 bases, with 18 bases lying between them. Germline V gene data show CDR1 as SEHNR and CDR2 as FQNEAQ (reference sequence). The CDR3 loop spans 15 amino acids. The source material was peripheral blood, sampled on day 0 of AZD1222 vaccination. The receptor was isolated from an adult in good health. The chain carries TRBV7-9 and TRBJ1-2; D uncertain. CDR3 nucleotide sequence: TGTGCCAGCAGGGCCACTTCCGCTCTTGGCTATGGCTACACCTTC. Its translation is CASRATSALGYGYTF. Drawing the rest from reference TRBV7-9 and TRBJ1-2, the complete variable domain is DTGVSQNPRHKITKRGQNVTFRCDPISEHNRLYWYRQTLGQGPEFLTYFQNEAQLEKSRLLSDRFSAERPKGSFSTLEIQRTEQGDSAMYLCASRATSALGYGYTFGSGTRLTVV.